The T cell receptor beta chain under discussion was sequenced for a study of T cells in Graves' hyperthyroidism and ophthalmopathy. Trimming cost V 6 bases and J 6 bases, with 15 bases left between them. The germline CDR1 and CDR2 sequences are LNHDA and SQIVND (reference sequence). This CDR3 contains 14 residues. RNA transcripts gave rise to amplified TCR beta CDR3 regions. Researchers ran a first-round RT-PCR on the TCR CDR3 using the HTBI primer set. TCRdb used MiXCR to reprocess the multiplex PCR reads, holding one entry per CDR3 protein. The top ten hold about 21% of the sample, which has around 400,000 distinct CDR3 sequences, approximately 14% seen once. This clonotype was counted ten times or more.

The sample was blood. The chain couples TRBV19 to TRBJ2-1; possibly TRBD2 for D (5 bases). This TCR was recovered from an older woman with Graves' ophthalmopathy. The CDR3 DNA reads TGTGCCAGTAGCTCTCATCGGGGTAGCAATGAGCAGTTCTTC. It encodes CASSSHRGSNEQFF.